This T cell receptor (beta chain) was captured by sequencing in a study of response to subunit inactivated influenza vaccine. Looked up from germline, CDR1 is SEHNR and CDR2 is FQNEAQ (reference sequence). V shed 5 bases and J shed 1 base, with 12 bases lying between them. The CDR3 runs 15 residues. TCRdb recomputed calls from the RT-PCR reads with MiXCR, one row per CDR3 protein. The profile shows 150,000 to 200,000 distinct CDR3 sequences, less than 15% of them singletons. Only a few counts were recorded for this clonotype. The same data also contributed to another study, on T cells expressing NK-cell markers. As that study records: With UMIs, 5'RACE template switching was used to make TCR beta cDNA.

The clonotype was recovered from a man aged 45-65 years who received an inactivated influenza vaccine. The chain has TRBV7-9 and TRBJ2-4; D gene unclear. Sequencing used CD8+ T cells sorted from PBMCs, obtained 11 to 12 days after vaccination. The CDR3 loop reads CASSSGVMAKNIQYF. Here the CDR3 DNA reads TGTGCCAGCAGCAGTGGGGTTATGGCCAAAAACATTCAGTACTTC. The variable domain in full, completed from reference TRBV7-9 and TRBJ2-4, reads DTGVSQNPRHKITKRGQNVTFRCDPISEHNRLYWYRQTLGQGPEFLTYFQNEAQLEKSRLLSDRFSAERPKGSFSTLEIQRTEQGDSAMYLCASSSGVMAKNIQYFGAGTRLSVL.